The 26 T cell receptor beta chains below come from one sample, sequenced in a study of identical twins (dated by TCRdb to the mid-2010s). Libraries were made using 5' RACE. Reads for this sample came from an Illumina HiSeq 2000. TCRdb reprocessing: public reads trimmed at Q25 with fastp, clones called with MiXCR, in-frame beta chains kept. Rows with one shared CDR3 protein collapse into an entry with the most common genes and DNA. In this sample the table shows roughly 240,000 distinct CDR3 sequences, around 7% of which occur a single time. About 3.6% of the sample rests with the top ten. These same records also appear under a second study, on yellow fever vaccine responses in identical twins.

Input material: memory (CD45RO+) T cells sorted from blood. Reading the label with the study, this specimen's cell subset or site is: CD45RO+ enriched T cells. All receptors derive from a woman aged 18-29 years in good health.

At least ten counts were recorded for this clonotype. The rearrangement uses TRBV20-1 and TRBJ2-7; D might be TRBD1 or TRBD2, each matching 5 bases. The CDR3 is 15 residues long. Germline lookup yields CDR1 DFQATT and CDR2 SNEGSKA (reference sequence). V gave up 1 base and J gave up 3 bases, with 16 bases separating them. The chain's CDR3 is CSARGIGHGDYEQYF. Here the CDR3 DNA reads TGCAGTGCTAGAGGCATCGGACACGGGGACTACGAGCAGTACTTC.

This clonotype has a count of ten or more. The chain joins TRBV12-3 or TRBV12-4 to TRBJ2-1; D unresolved. This CDR3 has 12 amino acids. V dropped 4 bases and J dropped 7 bases, with 8 bases sitting between them. CDR3 protein: CASSSLGNEQFF. The CDR3 DNA reads TGTGCCAGCAGTTCCCTAGGTAATGAGCAGTTCTTC.

This clonotype was counted at least ten times. The V call is TRBV3-1, the J call TRBJ2-1; tentative D call: TRBD2 (5 bases). V lost 1 base, J lost 10 bases, and 14 bases lay in between. The CDR3 totals 14 residues. Germline CDR1 LGHDT, CDR2 YNNKEL (reference sequence). CDR3 coding DNA: TGTGCCAGCAGCCAAGGCCTGTTCTCTAGCGAGCAGTTCTTC. Its translation is CASSQGLFSSEQFF.

This clonotype was seen more than once but under ten times. This chain connects TRBV28 to TRBJ2-7; possible D gene TRBD1, 6 bases. Trimming removed 6 bases from V and 4 bases from J, with 19 bases in between. Germline V lookup: CDR1 MDHEN, CDR2 SYDVKM. The CDR3 totals 15 residues. For the CDR3, the DNA is TGTGCCAGCAGCCCCGCCGGGACATGGCCGTACGAGCAGTACTTC. Translation: CASSPAGTWPYEQYF. Combining the CDR3 with reference TRBV28 and TRBJ2-7 gives the whole variable domain DVKVTQSSRYLVKRTGEKVFLECVQDMDHENMFWYRQDPGLGLRLIYFSYDVKMKEKGDIPEGYSVSREKKERFSLILESASTNQTSMYLCASSPAGTWPYEQYFGPGTRLTVT.

The chain recombines TRBV20-1 with TRBJ1-3; the D is unclear. The CDR3 has 14 residues. Per the germline V gene, CDR1 is DFQATT and CDR2 is SNEGSKA (reference sequence). V was cut by 1 base and J by 1 base, with 8 bases left in between. The CDR3 coding sequence is TGCAGTGCTAGAGTGGAGAATTCTGGAAACACCATATATTTT. Translated: CSARVENSGNTIYF.

The chain recombines TRBV12-3 or TRBV12-4 with TRBJ2-7, with D unclear. This CDR3 comprises 12 residues. V lost 5 bases and J lost 6, with 11 bases in between. Written as DNA, the CDR3 is TGTGCCAGCAGTACCCGGGTGGGCGAGCAGTACTTC. Translating it yields CASSTRVGEQYF.

This clonotype was counted at least ten times. The V gene is TRBV12-3 or TRBV12-4, the J gene TRBJ2-1; D is possibly TRBD2 (6 bases). Trimming removed 3 bases at V and 0 bases at J, with 9 bases between. The CDR3 extends over 15 amino acids. In DNA form, the CDR3 reads TGTGCCAGCAGTTTGGGCGGGATCTCCTACAATGAGCAGTTCTTC. This codes for CASSLGGISYNEQFF.

This clonotype was recorded many times. The CDR3 here is CSALVTGKHYGYTF. Written as DNA, the CDR3 is TGCAGCGCCCTCGTGACAGGCAAACACTATGGCTACACCTTC. J is TRBJ1-2 and V is TRBV29-1, with TRBD1 as a possible D gene (6 bases). Germline assignment: CDR1 SQVTM and CDR2 ANQGSEA. The CDR3 totals 14 residues. V dropped 7 bases and J dropped 3 bases, with 18 bases sitting between them. Together with reference TRBV29-1 and TRBJ1-2, the CDR3 gives the full variable domain: SAVISQKPSRDICQRGTSLTIQCQVDSQVTMMFWYRQQPGQSLTLIATANQGSEATYESGFVIDKFPISRPNLTFSTLTVSNMSPEDSSIYLCSALVTGKHYGYTFGSGTRLTVV.

A few counts support this clonotype. The gene calls are TRBV24-1 and TRBJ2-2, with 10 bases identical to TRBD2. V lost 5 bases, J lost 6 bases, and 5 bases stayed unmatched. Germline CDR1 KGHDR, CDR2 SFDVKD. The CDR3 consists of 15 residues. The CDR3 spells CATSAASGRSGELFF. CDR3 sequence (DNA): TGTGCCACCAGTGCCGCTAGCGGGAGATCCGGGGAGCTGTTTTTT.

This clonotype was observed at least ten times. The chain links TRBV6-5 to TRBJ2-3; TRBD2 might be the D (6 bases). Trimming left V 3 bases short and J 5 bases short, with 15 bases between. The CDR3 covers 15 residues. Germline V lookup: CDR1 MNHEY, CDR2 SVGAGI. CDR3 nucleotides: TGTGCCAGCAGTTATAGGGTGGGAGGTCTAGATACGCAGTATTTT. The encoded protein is CASSYRVGGLDTQYF.

There are many counts of this clonotype. The V and J genes are TRBV4-2 and TRBJ2-1; TRBD2 agrees at 10 bases. CDR1 is LGHNA, CDR2 YNFKEQ, per germline. This CDR3 region has 17 residues. V shed 3 bases, J shed 1 base, and the junction held 6 bases outside the gene matches. The CDR3 region has the DNA TGTGCCAGCAGCCAGGCCGGGACTAGCGCATCCTACAATGAGCAGTTCTTC. Amino acids: CASSQAGTSASYNEQFF.

The chain employs TRBV12-3 or TRBV12-4 and TRBJ1-2; D call uncertain. V was clipped by 1 base and J by 7 bases, with 10 bases between them. CDR3 length equals 13 residues. The CDR3 sequence: CASSLGYMTGYTF. Written as DNA, the CDR3 is TGTGCCAGCAGTTTAGGATACATGACTGGCTACACCTTC.

This clonotype showed up many times. The J gene is TRBJ1-2, the V gene TRBV10-3, with D uncertain. The germline V gene encodes CDR1 ENHRY and CDR2 SYGVKD. The length of the CDR3 is 15 residues. Deletions cut 0 bases from V and 3 bases from J, with 11 bases between. CDR3 DNA sequence: TGTGCCATCAGTGAGTCGGTCAGGAGTCACTATGGCTACACCTTC. Encoded protein: CAISESVRSHYGYTF.

This clonotype was counted ten times or more. This chain uses TRBV3-1 with TRBJ2-5; D ambiguous. V shed 6 bases and J shed 4 bases, with 9 bases lying between them. The CDR3 has 12 amino acids. The germline gives CDR1 LGHDT, CDR2 YNNKEL (reference sequence). The CDR3 region is CASRDLLETQYF. The CDR3 nucleotides read TGTGCCAGCAGGGACCTCCTAGAGACCCAGTACTTC.

This clonotype was observed at least ten times. The chain employs TRBV9 and TRBJ2-3; D is uncertain. The germline V gene encodes CDR1 SGDLS and CDR2 YYNGEE. The V and J ends lost 5 bases and 3 bases respectively, with 7 bases between them. CDR3 length equals 12 residues. The CDR3 nucleotides are TGTGCCAGCAGTCCCCATACAGATACGCAGTATTTT. This sequence encodes CASSPHTDTQYF. The full variable domain, rest sourced from reference TRBV9 and TRBJ2-3, is DSGVTQTPKHLITATGQRVTLRCSPRSGDLSVYWYQQSLDQGLQFLIQYYNGEERAKGNILERFSAQQFPDLHSELNLSSLELGDSALYFCASSPHTDTQYFGPGTRLTVL.

The gene calls are TRBV10-2 and TRBJ2-7; D is possibly TRBD1 or TRBD2 (5 bases each). Trimming left V 6 bases short and J 5 bases short, with 20 bases between. This CDR3 region has 15 residues. Germline assignment: CDR1 WSHSY and CDR2 SAAADI. The CDR3: CASRGDRLPAHEQYF. As DNA, the CDR3 is TGCGCCAGCAGGGGGGATAGGCTCCCGGCACACGAGCAGTACTTC.

The chain employs TRBV18 and TRBJ2-1; D ambiguous. The CDR3 runs 16 residues. In germline, CDR1 is KGHSH, CDR2 LQKENI. The germline V and J ends were trimmed by 2 bases and 0 bases, with 11 bases remaining between them. This chain's CDR3 is CASSPTSLSSYNEQFF. The CDR3 region has the DNA TGTGCCAGCTCACCAACCAGCTTAAGCTCCTACAATGAGCAGTTCTTC.

This clonotype was found a few times. The CDR3 DNA reads as TGTGCCAGCTCACCAAAGGGGGGAAGATCCACTGAAGCTTTCTTT. Amino acids: CASSPKGGRSTEAFF. The gene calls are TRBV18 and TRBJ1-1; possible D gene TRBD1, 6 bases. CDR3 length: 15 residues. Germline V gene sequence: CDR1 KGHSH, CDR2 LQKENI. Trimming took 2 bases from V and 4 from J, leaving 14 bases between them. The full variable domain, in which reference TRBV18 and TRBJ1-1 provide the parts outside the CDR3, is NAGVMQNPRHLVRRRGQEARLRCSPMKGHSHVYWYRQLPEEGLKFMVYLQKENIIDESGMPKERFSAEFPKEGPSILRIQQVVRGDSAAYFCASSPKGGRSTEAFFGQGTRLTVV.

V is TRBV28 and J is TRBJ2-7; no definite D call. The CDR3 extends over 15 amino acids. Trimming removed 3 bases from V and 3 bases from J, with 15 bases in between. CDR1 and CDR2 from the germline V gene are MDHEN and SYDVKM. The CDR3 region has the DNA TGTGCCAGCAGTTTGGGTTTCGGCAGGAGCTACGAGCAGTACGTC. Amino acid sequence: CASSLGFGRSYEQYV.

This clonotype has a count of ten or more. This sequence joins TRBV6-1 and TRBJ2-1; D might be TRBD1 (5 bases). The V end was cut by 7 bases, the J end by 4 bases, with 11 bases between. CDR1 is MNHNS, CDR2 SASEGT, per germline. This CDR3 has 13 residues. The CDR3 spells CASTETEYNEQFF. The CDR3 nucleotides are TGTGCCAGCACCGAGACAGAATACAATGAGCAGTTCTTC.

The chain is built from TRBV5-6 and TRBJ2-7; D possibly corresponds to TRBD2 (5 bases). The CDR3 consists of 16 residues. Germline-derived CDR1 and CDR2 are SGHDT and YYEEEE. Trimming removed 1 base from V and 2 bases from J, with 16 bases in between. As DNA, the CDR3 is TGTGCCAGCAGCTTGTGGGCCCAGGCGGGCCCCTACGAGCAGTACTTC. It translates to CASSLWAQAGPYEQYF.

This clonotype was counted at least ten times. The chain uses TRBV3-1 and TRBJ2-1, with D hard to call. Trimming shortened V by 2 bases and J by 6 bases, and 8 bases separated the two germline ends. This CDR3 is 13 amino acids long. Germline assignment: CDR1 LGHDT and CDR2 YNNKEL (reference sequence). Here the CDR3 reads CASSQRQTNEQFF. In DNA form, the CDR3 reads TGTGCCAGCAGCCAAAGGCAAACCAATGAGCAGTTCTTC.

This clonotype appeared many times. The CDR3 coding sequence is TGCAGCGCCCTACAGGGTCGGAACACTGAAGCTTTCTTT. It is translated as CSALQGRNTEAFF. The genes are TRBV29-1 and TRBJ1-1; D is perhaps TRBD1 (6 bases). CDR3 length equals 13 residues. The germline V and J ends were trimmed by 7 bases and 1 base, with 13 bases remaining between them. The germline V gene has CDR1 SQVTM and CDR2 ANQGSEA.

This clonotype occurred a few times. A clone one base away is much larger, so this may be a read error. V is TRBV4-1 and J is TRBJ2-3, with TRBD2 as a possible D gene (5 bases). CDR3 length: 13 residues. Germline CDR1 is MGHRA and CDR2 is YSYEKL. This CDR3 reads CASSPRATDAQYF. CDR3 DNA: TGCGCCAGCAGCCCGCGGGCCACAGATGCGCAGTATTTT.

The chain has TRBV5-5 and TRBJ1-1; tentatively, D is TRBD1 (5 bases). Germline V gene lookup returns CDR1 SGHKS and CDR2 YYEKEE (reference sequence). The CDR3 runs to 15 residues. The V and J ends lost 0 bases and 4 bases respectively, with 13 bases between them. The CDR3 DNA reads as TGTGCCAGCAGCTTGGAGTCAGGGTACATCACTGAAGCTTTCTTT. Translating gives CASSLESGYITEAFF.

The chain recombines TRBV6-1 with TRBJ2-3; D possibly uses TRBD1 or TRBD2 (5 bases each). The CDR3 runs 13 residues. V was trimmed by 7 bases and J by 5 bases, leaving 13 bases between them. CDR1 and CDR2 (germline): MNHNS, SASEGT. In nucleotides, the CDR3 is TGTGCCAGCAATCGGGTTGGGGGAGATACGCAGTATTTT. This gives the protein CASNRVGGDTQYF.